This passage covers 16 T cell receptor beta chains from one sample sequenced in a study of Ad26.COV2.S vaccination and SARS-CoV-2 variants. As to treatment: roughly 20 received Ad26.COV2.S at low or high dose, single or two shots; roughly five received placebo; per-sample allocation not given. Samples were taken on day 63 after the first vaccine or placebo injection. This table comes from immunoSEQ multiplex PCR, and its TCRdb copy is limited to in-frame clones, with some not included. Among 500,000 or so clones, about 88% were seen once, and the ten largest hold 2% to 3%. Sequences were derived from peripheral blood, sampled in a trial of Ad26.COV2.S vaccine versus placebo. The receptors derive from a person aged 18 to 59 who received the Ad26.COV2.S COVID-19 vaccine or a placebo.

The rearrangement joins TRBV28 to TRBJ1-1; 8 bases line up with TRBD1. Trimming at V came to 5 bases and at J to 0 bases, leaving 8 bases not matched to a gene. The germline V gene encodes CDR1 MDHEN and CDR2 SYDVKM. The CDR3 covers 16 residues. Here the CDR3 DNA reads TGTGCCAGCAGTACCCACCCGGGACAGGTGAACACTGAAGCTTTCTTT. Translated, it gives CASSTHPGQVNTEAFF.

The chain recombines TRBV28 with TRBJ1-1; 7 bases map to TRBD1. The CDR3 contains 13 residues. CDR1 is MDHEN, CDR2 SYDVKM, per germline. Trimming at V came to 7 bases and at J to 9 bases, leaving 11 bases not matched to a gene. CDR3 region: CASTSSGTVKAFF. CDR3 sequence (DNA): TGTGCCAGCACATCGTCCGGGACAGTAAAAGCTTTCTTT. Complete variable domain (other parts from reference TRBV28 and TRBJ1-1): DVKVTQSSRYLVKRTGEKVFLECVQDMDHENMFWYRQDPGLGLRLIYFSYDVKMKEKGDIPEGYSVSREKKERFSLILESASTNQTSMYLCASTSSGTVKAFFGQGTRLTVV.

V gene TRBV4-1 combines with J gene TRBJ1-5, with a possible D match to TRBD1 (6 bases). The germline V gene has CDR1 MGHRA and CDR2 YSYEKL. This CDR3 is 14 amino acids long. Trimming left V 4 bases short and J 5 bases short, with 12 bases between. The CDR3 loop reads CASSRKAGDQPQHF. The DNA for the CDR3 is TGCGCCAGCAGCCGAAAGGCAGGGGATCAGCCCCAGCATTTT.

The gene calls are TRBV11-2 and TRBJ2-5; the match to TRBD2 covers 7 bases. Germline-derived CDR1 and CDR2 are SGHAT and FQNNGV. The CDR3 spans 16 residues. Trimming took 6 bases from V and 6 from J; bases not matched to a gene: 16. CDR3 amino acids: CASSYLLGGFWKTQYF. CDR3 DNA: TGTGCCAGCAGTTACCTGTTGGGGGGGTTCTGGAAGACCCAGTACTTC. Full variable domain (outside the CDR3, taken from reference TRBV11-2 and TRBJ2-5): EAGVAQSPRYKIIEKRQSVAFWCNPISGHATLYWYQQILGQGPKLLIQFQNNGVVDDSQLPKDRFSAERLKGVDSTLKIQPAKLEDSAVYLCASSYLLGGFWKTQYFGPGTRLLVL.

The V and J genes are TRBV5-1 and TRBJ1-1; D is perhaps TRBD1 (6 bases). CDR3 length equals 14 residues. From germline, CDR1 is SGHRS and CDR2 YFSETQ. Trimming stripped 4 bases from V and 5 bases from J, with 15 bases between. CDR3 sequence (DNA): TGCGCCAGCAGCGCCGCACAGGGTTGGACTGAAGCTTTCTTT. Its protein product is CASSAAQGWTEAFF.

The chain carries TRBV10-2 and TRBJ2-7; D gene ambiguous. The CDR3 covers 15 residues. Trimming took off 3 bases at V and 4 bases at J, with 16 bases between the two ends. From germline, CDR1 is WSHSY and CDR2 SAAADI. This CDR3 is CASSDFGLEDYEQYV. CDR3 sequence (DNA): TGCGCCAGCAGTGATTTCGGGCTAGAAGATTACGAGCAGTACGTC.

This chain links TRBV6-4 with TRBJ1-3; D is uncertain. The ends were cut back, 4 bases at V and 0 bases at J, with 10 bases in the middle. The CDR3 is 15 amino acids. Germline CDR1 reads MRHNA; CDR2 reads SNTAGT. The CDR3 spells CASSGPRSSGNTIYF. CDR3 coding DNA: TGTGCCAGCAGTGGGCCACGCTCCTCTGGAAACACCATATATTTT.

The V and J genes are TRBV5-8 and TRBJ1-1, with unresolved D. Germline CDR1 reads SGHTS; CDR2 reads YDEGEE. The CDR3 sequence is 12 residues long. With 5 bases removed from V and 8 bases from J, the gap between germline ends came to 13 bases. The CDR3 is CASRQPWREAFF. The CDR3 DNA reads TGTGCCAGCAGGCAACCCTGGCGGGAAGCTTTCTTT.

CDR3 residues: CASSYRPSYYGYTF. CDR3 bases: TGTGCCAGCAGCTATCGGCCCTCCTACTATGGCTACACCTTC. The chain links TRBV6-6 to TRBJ1-2; D gene ambiguous. The CDR3 contains 14 residues. Germline V lookup: CDR1 MNHNY, CDR2 SVGAGI (reference sequence). V shed 6 bases and J shed 3 bases, with 14 bases lying between them.

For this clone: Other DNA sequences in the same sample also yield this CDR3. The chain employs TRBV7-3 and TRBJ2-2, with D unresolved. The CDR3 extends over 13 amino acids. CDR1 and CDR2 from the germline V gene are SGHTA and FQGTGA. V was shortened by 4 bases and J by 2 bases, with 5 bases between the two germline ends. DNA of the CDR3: TGTGCCAGCAGCTCCCTAAACACCGGGGAGCTGTTTTTT. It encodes CASSSLNTGELFF.

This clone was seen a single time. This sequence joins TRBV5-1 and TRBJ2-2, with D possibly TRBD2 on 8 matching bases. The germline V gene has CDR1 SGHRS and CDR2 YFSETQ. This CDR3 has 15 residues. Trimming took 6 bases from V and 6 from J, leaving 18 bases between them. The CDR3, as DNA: TGCGCCAGCAAGTCGGGAGGGGGCTTTGCCGGGGAGCTGTTTTTT. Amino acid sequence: CASKSGGGFAGELFF.

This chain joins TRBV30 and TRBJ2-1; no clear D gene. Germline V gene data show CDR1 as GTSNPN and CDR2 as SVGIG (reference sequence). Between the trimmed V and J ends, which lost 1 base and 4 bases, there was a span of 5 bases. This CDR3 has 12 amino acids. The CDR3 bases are TGTGCCTGGAGTGCCCTTTACAATGAGCAGTTCTTC. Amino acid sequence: CAWSALYNEQFF.

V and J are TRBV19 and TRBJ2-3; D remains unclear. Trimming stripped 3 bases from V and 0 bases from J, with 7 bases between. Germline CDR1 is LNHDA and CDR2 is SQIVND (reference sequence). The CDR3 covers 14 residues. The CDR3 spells CASSIKPSTDTQYF. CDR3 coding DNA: TGTGCCAGTAGTATTAAGCCGAGCACAGATACGCAGTATTTT.

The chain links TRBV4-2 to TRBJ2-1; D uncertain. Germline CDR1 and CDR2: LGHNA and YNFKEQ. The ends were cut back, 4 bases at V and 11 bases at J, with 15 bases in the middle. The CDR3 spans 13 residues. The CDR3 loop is CASSPPETQKQFF. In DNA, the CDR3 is TGTGCCAGCAGCCCTCCAGAAACCCAAAAGCAGTTCTTC.

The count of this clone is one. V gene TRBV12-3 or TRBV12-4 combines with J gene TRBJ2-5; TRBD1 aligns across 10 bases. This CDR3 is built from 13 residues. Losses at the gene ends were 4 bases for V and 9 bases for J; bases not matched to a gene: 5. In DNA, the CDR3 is TGTGCCAGCAGTTCTGGACAGGGGGGTTCCCAGTACTTC. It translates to CASSSGQGGSQYF.

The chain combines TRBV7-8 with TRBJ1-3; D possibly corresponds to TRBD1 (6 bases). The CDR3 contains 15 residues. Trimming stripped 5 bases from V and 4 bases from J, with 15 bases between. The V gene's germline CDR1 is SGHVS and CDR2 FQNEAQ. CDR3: CASSRNGQHGNTIYF. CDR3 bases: TGTGCCAGCAGCCGAAACGGACAGCACGGAAACACCATATATTTT.